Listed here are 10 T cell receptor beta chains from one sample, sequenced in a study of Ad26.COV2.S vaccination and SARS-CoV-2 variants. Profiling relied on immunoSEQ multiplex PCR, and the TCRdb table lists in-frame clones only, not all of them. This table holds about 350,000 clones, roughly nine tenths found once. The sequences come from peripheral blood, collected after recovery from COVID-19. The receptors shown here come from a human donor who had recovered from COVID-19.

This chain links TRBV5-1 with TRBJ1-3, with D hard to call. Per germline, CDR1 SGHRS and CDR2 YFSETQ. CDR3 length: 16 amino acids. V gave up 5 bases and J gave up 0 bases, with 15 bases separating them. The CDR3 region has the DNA TGCGCCAGCAGTCGGGGTAACGGGCGCTCTGGAAACACCATATATTTT. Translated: CASSRGNGRSGNTIYF.

The CDR3 nucleotides are TGTGCCAGCAGGCCACAGGGGGCAGGTGGAAACACCATATATTTT. It yields the protein CASRPQGAGGNTIYF. This chain uses TRBV7-2 with TRBJ1-3; 9 bases line up with TRBD1. CDR1 is SGHTA, CDR2 FQGNSA, per germline. There are 15 residues in the CDR3. V gave up 6 bases and J gave up 3 bases; unmatched junction bases: 6.

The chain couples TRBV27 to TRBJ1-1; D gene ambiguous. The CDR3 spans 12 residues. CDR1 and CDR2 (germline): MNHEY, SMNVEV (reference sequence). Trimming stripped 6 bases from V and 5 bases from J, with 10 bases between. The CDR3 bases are TGTGCCAGCAGCTTGGTTGGGACTGAAGCTTTCTTT. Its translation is CASSLVGTEAFF.

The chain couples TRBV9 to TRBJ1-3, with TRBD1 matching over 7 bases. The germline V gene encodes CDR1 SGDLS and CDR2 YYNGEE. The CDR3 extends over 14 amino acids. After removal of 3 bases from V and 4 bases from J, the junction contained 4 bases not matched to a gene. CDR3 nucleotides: TGTGCCAGCAGCGCGACAGGGTTAGGAAACACCATATATTTT. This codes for CASSATGLGNTIYF.

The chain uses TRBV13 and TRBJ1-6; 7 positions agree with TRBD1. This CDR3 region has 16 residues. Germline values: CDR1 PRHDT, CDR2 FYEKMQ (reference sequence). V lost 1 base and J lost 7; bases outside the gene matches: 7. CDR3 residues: CASSLVRQGVNSPLHF. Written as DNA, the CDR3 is TGTGCCAGCAGCTTAGTGAGACAGGGTGTAAATTCACCCCTCCACTTT.

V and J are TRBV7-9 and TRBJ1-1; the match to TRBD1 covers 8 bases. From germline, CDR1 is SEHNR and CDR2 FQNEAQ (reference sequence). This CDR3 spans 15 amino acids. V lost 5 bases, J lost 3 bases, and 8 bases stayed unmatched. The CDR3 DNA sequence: TGTGCCAGCAGCCCCGGTTGGGACAGGTACACTGAAGCTTTCTTT. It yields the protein CASSPGWDRYTEAFF.

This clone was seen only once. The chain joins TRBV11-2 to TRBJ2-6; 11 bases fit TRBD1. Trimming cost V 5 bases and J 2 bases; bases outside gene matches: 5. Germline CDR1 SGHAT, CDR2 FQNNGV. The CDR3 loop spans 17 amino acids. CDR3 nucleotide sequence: TGTGCCAGCAGCCGAGGACAGGGGGCGACTGGGGCCAACGTCCTGACTTTC. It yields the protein CASSRGQGATGANVLTF. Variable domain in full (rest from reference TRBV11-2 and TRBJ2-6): EAGVAQSPRYKIIEKRQSVAFWCNPISGHATLYWYQQILGQGPKLLIQFQNNGVVDDSQLPKDRFSAERLKGVDSTLKIQPAKLEDSAVYLCASSRGQGATGANVLTFGAGSRLTVL.

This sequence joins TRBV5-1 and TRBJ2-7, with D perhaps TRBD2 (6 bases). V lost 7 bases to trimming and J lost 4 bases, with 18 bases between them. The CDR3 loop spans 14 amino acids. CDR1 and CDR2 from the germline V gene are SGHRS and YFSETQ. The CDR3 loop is CASRDSEGFYEQYF. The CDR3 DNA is TGCGCCAGCCGGGACTCCGAGGGCTTTTACGAGCAGTACTTC.

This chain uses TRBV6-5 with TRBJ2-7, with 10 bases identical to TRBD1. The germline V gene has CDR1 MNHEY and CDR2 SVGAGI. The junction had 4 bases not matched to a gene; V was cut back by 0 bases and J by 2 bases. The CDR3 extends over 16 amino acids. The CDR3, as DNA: TGTGCCAGCAGTTACTCGTTAGGGACAGGGGCCTACGAGCAGTACTTC. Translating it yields CASSYSLGTGAYEQYF.

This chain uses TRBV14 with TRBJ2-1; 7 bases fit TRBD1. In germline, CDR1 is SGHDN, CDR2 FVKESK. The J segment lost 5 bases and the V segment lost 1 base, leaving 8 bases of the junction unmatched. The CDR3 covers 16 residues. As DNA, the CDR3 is TGTGCCAGCAGCCAAGCATTTAGAGACAGGGACAATGAGCAGTTCTTC. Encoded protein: CASSQAFRDRDNEQFF.